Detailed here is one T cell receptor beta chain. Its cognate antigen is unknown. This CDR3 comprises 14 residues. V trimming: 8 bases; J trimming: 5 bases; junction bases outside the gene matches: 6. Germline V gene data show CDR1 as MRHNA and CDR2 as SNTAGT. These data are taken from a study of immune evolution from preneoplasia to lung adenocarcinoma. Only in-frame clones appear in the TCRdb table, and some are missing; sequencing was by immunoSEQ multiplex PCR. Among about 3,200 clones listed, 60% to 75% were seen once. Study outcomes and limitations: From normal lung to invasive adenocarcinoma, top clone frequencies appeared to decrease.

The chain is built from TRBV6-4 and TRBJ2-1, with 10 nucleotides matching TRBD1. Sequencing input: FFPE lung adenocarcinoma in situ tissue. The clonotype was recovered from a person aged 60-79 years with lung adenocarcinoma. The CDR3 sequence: CASASGQGHNEQFF. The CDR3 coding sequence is TGTGCCAGCGCCTCGGGACAGGGGCACAATGAGCAGTTCTTC.